This TCR beta chain originates from a study of blood T cell repertoires in COVID-19. This CDR3 has 13 residues. Trimming cost V 6 bases and J 2 bases; bases outside gene matches: 4. Sequencing used immunoSEQ multiplex PCR; TCRdb keeps in-frame clones, though not all of them. The data contain around 100,000 clones, 70% to 90% of them seen just once; the ten biggest clones take up approximately 1.5%. V is TRBV12-3 or TRBV12-4 and J is TRBJ2-7; the match to TRBD2 covers 7 bases. Input material: peripheral blood. The clonotype comes from a man aged 35 to 55 with acute or convalescent COVID-19. In DNA, the CDR3 is TGTGCCAGCAGGTCCGGGACTACCTACGAGCAGTACTTC. This translates into CASRSGTTYEQYF.